This entry lists 5 T cell receptor beta chains sequenced from one sample in a study of T cell responses to AZD1222 COVID-19 vaccine. Repertoires were generated with immunoSEQ multiplex PCR, while TCRdb's copy carries only in-frame clones and drops some. Among approximately 190,000 clones listed, more than 75% were seen once. The starting material was peripheral blood, obtained on day 0 of AZD1222 vaccination. The origin of the receptors is an adult in good health.

The chain joins TRBV4-2 to TRBJ2-5; possibly TRBD1 for D (6 bases). The CDR3 consists of 13 residues. V dropped 5 bases and J dropped 2 bases, with 9 bases sitting between them. Germline loops: CDR1 LGHNA, CDR2 YNFKEQ. CDR3: CASSGQRQETQYF. CDR3 in DNA: TGTGCCAGCAGCGGACAGCGGCAAGAGACCCAGTACTTC.

V usage is TRBV28 and J usage is TRBJ2-1, with D perhaps TRBD2 (6 bases). The length of the CDR3 is 17 residues. In germline, CDR1 is MDHEN, CDR2 SYDVKM. The V end lost 5 bases, the J end lost 2 bases, and 19 bases lay between the germline ends. The CDR3 DNA follows: TGTGCCAGCAGTAGGGACTCGGGTCGATCTGCCTACAATGAGCAGTTCTTC. Translating it yields CASSRDSGRSAYNEQFF.

The CDR3 DNA follows: TGTGCCAGCTCACCAGGTAGCAATCAGCCCCAGCATTTT. Translating gives CASSPGSNQPQHF. The rearrangement joins TRBV18 to TRBJ1-5; no firm D call. The V and J ends lost 2 bases and 0 bases respectively, with 2 bases between them. Germline V gene sequence: CDR1 KGHSH, CDR2 LQKENI. The CDR3 runs 13 residues.

The chain is built from TRBV9 and TRBJ2-2, with D possibly being TRBD1 (6 bases). The CDR3 covers 17 residues. The V and J ends lost 3 bases and 5 bases respectively, with 20 bases between them. The germline V gene has CDR1 SGDLS and CDR2 YYNGEE. The CDR3 region has the DNA TGTGCCAGCAGCGAAGGATCAGGGGCACCCTATACCGGGGAGCTGTTTTTT. Its protein product is CASSEGSGAPYTGELFF. The full variable domain, in which reference TRBV9 and TRBJ2-2 provide the parts outside the CDR3, is DSGVTQTPKHLITATGQRVTLRCSPRSGDLSVYWYQQSLDQGLQFLIQYYNGEERAKGNILERFSAQQFPDLHSELNLSSLELGDSALYFCASSEGSGAPYTGELFFGEGSRLTVL.

The J gene is TRBJ2-2, the V gene TRBV6-5, with TRBD1 identical over 8 bases. CDR3 length: 14 amino acids. Germline loops: CDR1 MNHEY, CDR2 SVGAGI. V was pared by 7 bases and J by 8 bases, with 9 bases of the junction left unmatched. CDR3 residues: CASNLAQGAGELFF. DNA for the CDR3: TGTGCCAGCAACCTCGCCCAGGGGGCAGGGGAGCTGTTTTTT.